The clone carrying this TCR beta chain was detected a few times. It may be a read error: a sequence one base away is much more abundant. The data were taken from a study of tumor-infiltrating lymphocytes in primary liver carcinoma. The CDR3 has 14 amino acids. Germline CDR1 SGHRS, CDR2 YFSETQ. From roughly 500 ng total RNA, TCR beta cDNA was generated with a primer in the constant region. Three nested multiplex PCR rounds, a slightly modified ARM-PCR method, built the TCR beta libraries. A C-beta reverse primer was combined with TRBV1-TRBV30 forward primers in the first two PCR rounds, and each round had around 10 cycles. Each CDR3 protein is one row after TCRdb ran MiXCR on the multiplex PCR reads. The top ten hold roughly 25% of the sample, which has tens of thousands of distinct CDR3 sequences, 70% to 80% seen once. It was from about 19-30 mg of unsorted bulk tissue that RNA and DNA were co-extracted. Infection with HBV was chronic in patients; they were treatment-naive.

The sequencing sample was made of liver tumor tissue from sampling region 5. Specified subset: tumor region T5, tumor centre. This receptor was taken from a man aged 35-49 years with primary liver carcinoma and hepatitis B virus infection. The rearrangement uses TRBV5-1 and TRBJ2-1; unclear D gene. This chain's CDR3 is CASSSAGAYNGQFF. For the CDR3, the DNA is TGCGCCAGCAGCTCTGCAGGAGCCTACAATGGGCAGTTCTTC.